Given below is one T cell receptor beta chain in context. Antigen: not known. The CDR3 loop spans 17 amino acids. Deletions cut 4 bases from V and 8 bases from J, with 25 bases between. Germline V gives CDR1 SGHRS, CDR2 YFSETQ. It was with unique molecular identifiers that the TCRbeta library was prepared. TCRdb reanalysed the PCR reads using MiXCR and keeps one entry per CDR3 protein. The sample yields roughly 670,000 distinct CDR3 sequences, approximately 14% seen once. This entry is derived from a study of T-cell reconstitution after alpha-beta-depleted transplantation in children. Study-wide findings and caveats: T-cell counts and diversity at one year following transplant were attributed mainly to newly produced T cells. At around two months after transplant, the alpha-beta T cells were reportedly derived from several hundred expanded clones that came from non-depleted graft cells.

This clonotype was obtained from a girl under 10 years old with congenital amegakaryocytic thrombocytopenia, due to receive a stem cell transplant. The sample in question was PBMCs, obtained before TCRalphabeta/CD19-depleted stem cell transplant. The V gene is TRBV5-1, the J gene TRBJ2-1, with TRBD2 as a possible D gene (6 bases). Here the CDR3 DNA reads TGCGCCAGCAGCCCACTGGATTTAGCGGTAGGGCCACATGAGCAGTTCTTC. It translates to CASSPLDLAVGPHEQFF.